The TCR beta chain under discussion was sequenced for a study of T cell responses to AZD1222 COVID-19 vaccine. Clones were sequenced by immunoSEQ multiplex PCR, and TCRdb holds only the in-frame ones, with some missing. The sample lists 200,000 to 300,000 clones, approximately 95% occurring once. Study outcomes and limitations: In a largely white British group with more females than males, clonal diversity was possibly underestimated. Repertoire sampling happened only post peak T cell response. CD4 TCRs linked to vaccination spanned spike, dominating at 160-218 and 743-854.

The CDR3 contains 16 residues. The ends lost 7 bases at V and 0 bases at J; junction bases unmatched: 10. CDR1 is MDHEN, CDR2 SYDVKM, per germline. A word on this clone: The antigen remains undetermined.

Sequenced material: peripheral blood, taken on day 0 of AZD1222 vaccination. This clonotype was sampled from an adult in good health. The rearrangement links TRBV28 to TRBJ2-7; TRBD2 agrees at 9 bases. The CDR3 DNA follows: TGTGCCAGCATGGGGCTAGCGGGGCCTGGCTCCTACGAGCAGTACTTC. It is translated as CASMGLAGPGSYEQYF.